This T cell receptor (beta chain) derives from a study of T-cell memory formation after mild COVID-19. The study, taken as a whole, reports: Mainly in CM and EM were contracting CD4+ clones; CD8+ were in EMRA. Clones contracting day 15 to 85 were balanced CD4/CD8; later expanders leaned CD4+. Pre-infection memory carried some responding clones, suggesting that cross-reactive memory joined. Unconfirmed was the SARS-CoV-2 specificity of second-wave clones that peaked on day 37.

TCRdb passed the 5' RACE reads through MiXCR, listing each CDR3 protein once. The sample has fewer than 300,000 distinct CDR3 sequences; 15% to 20% are singletons. There are many counts of this clonotype. The antigen remains unidentified. Germline V gives CDR1 SQVTM, CDR2 ANQGSEA. Trimming left V 4 bases short and J 0 bases short, with 4 bases between. This CDR3 is 13 amino acids long. The sequence was collected from a man between 18 and 29 years old who had mild COVID-19 (a few samples of this study predate the infection). Cell type and time point are not known. The sequenced material came from PBMCs or a T cell subset sorted from them (not recorded which). The chain recombines TRBV29-1 with TRBJ2-6; the D is unclear. In nucleotides, the CDR3 is TGCAGCGTTGTCCTCTCTGGGGCCAACGTCCTGACTTTC. Translated: CSVVLSGANVLTF.